The rows below give T cell receptor beta chains drawn from one sample of a study of blood T cell repertoires in COVID-19. Libraries were prepared by immunoSEQ multiplex PCR; TCRdb keeps only in-frame clonotypes and omits some of them. The sample includes some 65,000 clones, about 86% of them seen just once. The sequenced material came from peripheral blood. All receptors come from a man in his forties with COVID-19, enrolled during active disease. Both conserved end residues are part of each CDR3. A D gene is named only where the DNA matches it firmly. Part of the rows lack a size; the others show once, few, many or a class for expanded clones.

size	V	J	D	CDR3	DNA
-	TRBV7-9	TRBJ1-1	-	CASSATGNTEAFF	TGTGCCAGCAGCGCCACAGGGAACACTGAAGCTTTCTTT
-	TRBV3-1/TRBV3-2	TRBJ2-4	TRBD1	CASSHWDRKNIQYF	TGTGCCAGCAGCCACTGGGACAGAAAAAACATTCAGTACTTC
once	TRBV5-1	TRBJ2-5	-	CASSLAGGGETQYF	TGCGCCAGCAGCTTGGCCGGGGGTGGGGAGACCCAGTACTTC
-	TRBV30	TRBJ1-4	-	CAWSVSGYEKLFF	TGTGCCTGGAGTGTTTCAGGGTATGAAAAACTGTTTTTT
few	TRBV18	TRBJ2-7	-	CASSPTDGSSYEQYF	TGTGCCAGCTCACCAACGGACGGGAGCTCCTACGAGCAGTACTTC
-	TRBV7-8	TRBJ2-2	-	CASSPPGYSAAPGELFF	TGTGCCAGCAGCCCCCCCGGGTATAGCGCGGCTCCCGGGGAGCTGTTTTTT
-	TRBV19	TRBJ2-7	-	CASSKSQGSGSSYEQYF	TGTGCCAGTAGTAAGAGCCAAGGTTCGGGAAGCTCCTACGAGCAGTACTTC
-	TRBV29-1	TRBJ2-2	TRBD1	CSVVGTGLTGELFF	TGCAGCGTTGTTGGGACAGGGCTCACCGGGGAGCTGTTTTTT
-	TRBV27	TRBJ2-5	-	CASTEGGRQGETQYF	TGTGCCAGCACGGAAGGGGGGCGACAGGGCGAGACCCAGTACTTC
-	TRBV2	TRBJ2-1	-	CASRLTSSYNEQFF	TGTGCCAGCAGGTTGACTAGCTCCTACAATGAGCAGTTCTTC
once	TRBV30	TRBJ1-1	-	CARMIGGSTEAFF	TGTGCCCGTATGATTGGGGGGAGCACTGAAGCTTTCTTT
-	TRBV4-1	TRBJ2-2	-	CASSLDTGPNTGELFF	TGCGCCAGCAGCCTTGATACAGGGCCGAACACCGGGGAGCTGTTTTTT
-	TRBV7-9	TRBJ2-1	TRBD2	CASSLSRAGGPPYNEQFF	TGTGCCAGCAGCTTATCGAGAGCGGGGGGGCCTCCCTACAATGAGCAGTTCTTC
-	TRBV28	TRBJ2-7	TRBD1	CASSQTDRAHEQYF	TGTGCCAGCAGTCAGACGGACAGGGCCCACGAGCAGTACTTC